This T cell receptor beta chain was observed in a study of T cells in Graves' hyperthyroidism and ophthalmopathy. Study conclusions and caveats: Ophthalmopathy was separated from stable hyperthyroidism by a 13 V-J model.

Details on this clonotype: The antigen is undetermined.

The CDR3 runs 13 residues. CDR1 is MNHEY and CDR2 is SVGEGT in the germline V gene. Trimming left V 4 bases short and J 11 bases short, with 17 bases between. Clinical Activity Scores of at least 3, NOSPECS grades of at least 4 and durations under 3 months characterized ophthalmopathy patients. It was RNA transcripts that yielded the amplified TCR beta CDR3 regions. The TCR CDR3 was amplified in a first-round RT-PCR using the HTBI primer set. MiXCR was run by TCRdb on the multiplex PCR reads, yielding one entry per CDR3 protein. The table shows under 400,000 distinct CDR3 sequences, with around a sixth occurring only once.

The J gene is TRBJ1-1, the V gene TRBV6-2 or TRBV6-3, with D possibly matching TRBD1 (5 bases). The receptor's source is a woman aged 40 to 49 with Graves' ophthalmopathy. Sequenced sample: blood. The CDR3 region has the DNA TGTGCCAGCAGTTTGGGACCGGGAATTGTGGCTTTCTTT. This translates into CASSLGPGIVAFF.